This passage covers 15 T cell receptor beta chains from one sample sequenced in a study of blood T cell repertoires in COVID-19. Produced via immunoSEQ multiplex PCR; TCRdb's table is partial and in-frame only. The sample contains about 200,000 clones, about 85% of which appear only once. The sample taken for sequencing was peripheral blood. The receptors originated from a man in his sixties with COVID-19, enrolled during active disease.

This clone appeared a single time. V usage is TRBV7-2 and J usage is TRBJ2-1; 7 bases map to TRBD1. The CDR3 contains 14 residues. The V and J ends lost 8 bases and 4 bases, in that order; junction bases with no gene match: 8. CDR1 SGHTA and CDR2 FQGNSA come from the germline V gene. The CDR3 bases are TGTGCCAGCCAAGGGACAGTAACGTACAATGAGCAGTTCTTC. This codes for CASQGTVTYNEQFF.

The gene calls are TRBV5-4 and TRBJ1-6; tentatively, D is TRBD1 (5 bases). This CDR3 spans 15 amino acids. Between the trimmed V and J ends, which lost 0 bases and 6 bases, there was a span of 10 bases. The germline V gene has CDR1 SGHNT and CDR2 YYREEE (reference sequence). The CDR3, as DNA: TGTGCCAGCAGCTTGGAAGGGGTGATTAATTCACCCCTCCACTTT. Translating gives CASSLEGVINSPLHF. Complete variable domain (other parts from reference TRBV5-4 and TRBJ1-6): ETGVTQSPTHLIKTRGQQVTLRCSSQSGHNTVSWYQQALGQGPQFIFQYYREEENGRGNFPPRFSGLQFPNYSSELNVNALELDDSALYLCASSLEGVINSPLHFGNGTRLTVT.

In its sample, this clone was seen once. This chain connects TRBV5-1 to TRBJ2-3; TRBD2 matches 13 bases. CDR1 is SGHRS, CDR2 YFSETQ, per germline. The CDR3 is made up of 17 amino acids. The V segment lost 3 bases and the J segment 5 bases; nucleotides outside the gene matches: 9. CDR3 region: CASSSETSGRAGDTQYF. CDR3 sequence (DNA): TGCGCCAGCAGCTCGGAAACTAGCGGGAGGGCTGGAGATACGCAGTATTTT.

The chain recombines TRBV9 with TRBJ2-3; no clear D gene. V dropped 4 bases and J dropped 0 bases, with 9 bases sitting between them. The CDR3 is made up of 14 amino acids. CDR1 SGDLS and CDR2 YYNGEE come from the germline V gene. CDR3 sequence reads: CASSLRHSTDTQYF. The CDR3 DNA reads TGTGCCAGCAGCTTGAGACACAGCACAGATACGCAGTATTTT.

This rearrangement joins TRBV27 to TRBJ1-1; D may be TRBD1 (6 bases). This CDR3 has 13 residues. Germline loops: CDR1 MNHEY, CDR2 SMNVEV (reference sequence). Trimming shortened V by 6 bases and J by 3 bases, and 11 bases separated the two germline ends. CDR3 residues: CASREQGDTEAFF. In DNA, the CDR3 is TGTGCCAGCAGGGAACAGGGCGACACTGAAGCTTTCTTT.

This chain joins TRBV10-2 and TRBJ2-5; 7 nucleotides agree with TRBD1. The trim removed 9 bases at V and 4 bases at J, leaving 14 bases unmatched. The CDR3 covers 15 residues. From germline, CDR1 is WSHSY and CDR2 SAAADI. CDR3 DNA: TGCGCCAGTAAGACAGGGCTTTACCTTGGAGAGACCCAGTACTTC. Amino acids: CASKTGLYLGETQYF.

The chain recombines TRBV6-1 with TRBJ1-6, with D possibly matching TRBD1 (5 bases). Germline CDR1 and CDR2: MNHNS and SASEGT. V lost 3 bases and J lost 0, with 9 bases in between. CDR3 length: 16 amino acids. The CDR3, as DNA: TGTGCCAGCAGTGACAACAGGAGCTCCTATAATTCACCCCTCCACTTT. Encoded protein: CASSDNRSSYNSPLHF.

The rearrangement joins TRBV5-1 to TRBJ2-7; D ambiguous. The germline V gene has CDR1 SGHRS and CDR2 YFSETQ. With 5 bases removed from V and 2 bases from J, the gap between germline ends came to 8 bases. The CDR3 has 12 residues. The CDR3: CASSSEAYEQYF. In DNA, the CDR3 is TGCGCCAGCAGTTCTGAGGCCTACGAGCAGTACTTC.

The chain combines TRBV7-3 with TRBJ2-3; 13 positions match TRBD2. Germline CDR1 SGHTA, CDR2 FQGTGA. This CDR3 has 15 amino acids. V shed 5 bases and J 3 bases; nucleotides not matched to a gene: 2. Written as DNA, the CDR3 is TGTGCCAGCAGCGGGGGACTAGCGGGAACAGATACGCAGTATTTT. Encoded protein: CASSGGLAGTDTQYF.

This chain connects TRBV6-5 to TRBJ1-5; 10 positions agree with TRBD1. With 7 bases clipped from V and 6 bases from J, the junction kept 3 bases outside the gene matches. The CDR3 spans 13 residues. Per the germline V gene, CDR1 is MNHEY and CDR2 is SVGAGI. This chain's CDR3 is CASTGTGVQPQHF. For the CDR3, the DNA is TGTGCCAGCACCGGGACAGGGGTTCAGCCCCAGCATTTT.

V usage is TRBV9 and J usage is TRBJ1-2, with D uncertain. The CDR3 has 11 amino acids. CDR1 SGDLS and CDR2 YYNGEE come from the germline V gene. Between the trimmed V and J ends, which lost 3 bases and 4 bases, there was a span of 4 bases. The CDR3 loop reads CASSGAYGYTF. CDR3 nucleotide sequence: TGTGCCAGCAGCGGCGCCTATGGCTACACCTTC. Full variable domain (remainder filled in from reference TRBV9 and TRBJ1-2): DSGVTQTPKHLITATGQRVTLRCSPRSGDLSVYWYQQSLDQGLQFLIQYYNGEERAKGNILERFSAQQFPDLHSELNLSSLELGDSALYFCASSGAYGYTFGSGTRLTVV.

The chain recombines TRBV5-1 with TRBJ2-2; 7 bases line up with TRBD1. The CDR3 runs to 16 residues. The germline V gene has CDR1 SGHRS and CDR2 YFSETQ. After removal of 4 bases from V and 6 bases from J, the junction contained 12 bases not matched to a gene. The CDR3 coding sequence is TGCGCCAGCAGCCCTGGGTCAGGGGGACGGTCCGGGGAGCTGTTTTTT. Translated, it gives CASSPGSGGRSGELFF.

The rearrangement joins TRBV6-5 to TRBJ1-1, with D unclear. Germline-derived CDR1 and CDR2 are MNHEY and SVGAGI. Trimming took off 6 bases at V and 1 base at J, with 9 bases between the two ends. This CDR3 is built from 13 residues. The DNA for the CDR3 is TGTGCCAGCAGATATCGACAGAACACTGAAGCTTTCTTT. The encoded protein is CASRYRQNTEAFF.

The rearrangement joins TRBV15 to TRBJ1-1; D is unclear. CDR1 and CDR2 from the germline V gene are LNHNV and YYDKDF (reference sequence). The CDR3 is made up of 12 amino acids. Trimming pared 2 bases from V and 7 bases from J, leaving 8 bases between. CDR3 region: CATSRQEGEAFF. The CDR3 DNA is TGTGCCACCAGCAGACAGGAAGGTGAAGCTTTCTTT.

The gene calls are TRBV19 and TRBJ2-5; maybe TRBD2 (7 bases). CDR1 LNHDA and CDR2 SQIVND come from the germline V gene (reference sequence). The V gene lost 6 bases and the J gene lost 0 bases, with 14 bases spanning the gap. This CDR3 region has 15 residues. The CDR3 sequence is CASSFREGDQETQYF. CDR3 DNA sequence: TGTGCCAGTAGCTTCAGGGAGGGGGACCAAGAGACCCAGTACTTC.